The T cell receptor (beta chain) under discussion was sequenced for a study of T cells in Graves' hyperthyroidism and ophthalmopathy. About the study: Blood from the periphery was taken at initial diagnosis, before any treatment.

The CDR3 is made up of 15 amino acids. The V end lost 10 bases, the J end lost 2 bases, and 18 bases lay between the germline ends. Germline CDR1 reads MDHEN; CDR2 reads SYDVKM. Amplification of TCR beta CDR3 regions used RNA as the template. A first-round RT-PCR of the TCR CDR3 used the HTBI primer set. MiXCR was run by TCRdb on the multiplex PCR reads, yielding one entry per CDR3 protein. The table includes a few hundred thousand distinct CDR3 sequences, roughly 15% detected once. Ophthalmopathy cases scored 3 or more on the Clinical Activity Score and 4 or more on NOSPECS grade, with duration below 3 months. Exclusions: uncontrolled infection, other autoimmune disease, pregnancy, lactation. Using approximately 10 ml of fresh peripheral blood, PBMCs were prepared. This clonotype appeared many times.

The clonotype was recovered from a woman aged 40 to 50 with Graves' ophthalmopathy. The specimen sequenced was blood. This chain links TRBV28 with TRBJ1-5; D gene uncertain. CDR3 region: CATERTGYRNQPQHF. CDR3 nucleotide sequence: TGTGCCACCGAAAGAACGGGGTATCGCAATCAGCCCCAGCATTTT.